The rows below give T cell receptor beta chains drawn from one sample of a study of blood T cell repertoires in COVID-19. Measured with immunoSEQ multiplex PCR; TCRdb has only the in-frame clones, and not every one. The table shows under 250,000 clones, with around nine tenths occurring only once. The specimen was peripheral blood. Source of these receptors: a woman in her seventies with active or convalescent COVID-19. Each CDR3 is given with its conserved first and last residue. D genes are given only for firm matches. Not all rows give a size; the values are once, few, many and, for expanded clones, a class.

V	D	size	J	CDR3	DNA
TRBV27	TRBD2	NA	TRBJ2-5	CASSLRLAGDGYQETQYF	TGTGCCAGTTCGTTAAGACTAGCGGGGGATGGGTACCAAGAGACCCAGTACTTC
TRBV27	NA	NA	TRBJ1-5	CASGLLGPQHF	TGTGCCAGCGGACTACTCGGGCCCCAGCATTTT
TRBV7-9	NA	NA	TRBJ1-6	CASSLQGPNSPLHF	TGTGCCAGCAGCTTACAGGGGCCAAATTCACCCCTCCACTTT
TRBV6-4	NA	once	TRBJ1-6	CASSSQGDEDSPLHF	TGTGCCAGCAGCTCGCAGGGTGATGAAGATTCACCCCTCCACTTT
TRBV5-1	NA	NA	TRBJ2-2	CASSFQGWGTGELFF	TGCGCCAGCAGCTTCCAGGGGTGGGGCACCGGGGAGCTGTTTTTT
TRBV29-1	TRBD1	NA	TRBJ2-3	CSAATGWTDTQYF	TGCAGCGCTGCGACAGGGTGGACAGATACGCAGTATTTT
TRBV6-5	NA	NA	TRBJ1-2	CASSRASFNYGYTF	TGTGCCAGCAGTCGCGCGTCCTTTAACTATGGCTACACCTTC
TRBV6-2/TRBV6-3	NA	NA	TRBJ1-1	CASSLYVDTEAFF	TGTGCCAGCAGTCTTTATGTTGACACTGAAGCTTTCTTT
TRBV5-1	NA	NA	TRBJ1-4	CASTLEIGINEKLFF	TGCGCCAGCACCCTTGAGATCGGGATTAATGAAAAACTGTTTTTT
TRBV11-3	TRBD1	once	TRBJ1-1	CASSFTGTGNTEAFF	TGTGCCAGCAGCTTTACCGGGACAGGGAACACTGAAGCTTTCTTT
TRBV7-9	NA	NA	TRBJ1-1	CASSLGGVRTEAFF	TGTGCCAGCAGCTTAGGCGGGGTGAGGACTGAAGCTTTCTTT
TRBV5-6	NA	NA	TRBJ2-2	CASSLIAGISNTGELFF	TGTGCCAGCAGCTTGATCGCAGGAATCTCTAACACCGGGGAGCTGTTTTTT
TRBV6-2/TRBV6-3	TRBD2	NA	TRBJ2-7	CASSQRGDLSYEQYF	TGTGCCAGCAGCCAGCGGGGGGATCTCTCCTACGAGCAGTACTTC
TRBV29-1	NA	NA	TRBJ2-5	CSVDSAEEGGPFLQETQYF	TGCAGCGTTGATAGTGCTGAGGAGGGGGGGCCTTTTCTCCAAGAGACCCAGTACTTC
TRBV11-2	NA	once	TRBJ1-2	CASSPDFYGYTF	TGTGCCAGCAGCCCCGACTTTTATGGCTACACCTTC
TRBV6-6	NA	NA	TRBJ2-7	CASQSLDTSYEQYF	TGTGCCAGCCAGTCCTTGGACACCTCCTACGAGCAGTACTTC
TRBV6-5	TRBD1	NA	TRBJ1-6	CASGRDRGRNSPLHF	TGTGCCAGCGGCCGGGACAGGGGCCGTAATTCACCCCTCCACTTT
TRBV21-1	NA	NA	TRBJ1-2	CASSLDSGCGYTF	TGTGCCAGCAGCTTGGATTCAGGGTGCGGCTACACCTTC
TRBV4-2	NA	few	TRBJ2-5	CASSQDSQETQYF	TGTGCCAGCAGCCAGGACTCGCAAGAGACCCAGTACTTC
TRBV10-3	TRBD1	NA	TRBJ2-5	CATAETGPNPAQYF	TGTGCCACCGCGGAGACAGGGCCCAACCCGGCCCAGTACTTC
TRBV14	NA	once	TRBJ1-2	CASSHRQDLKYGYTF	TGTGCCAGCAGCCACCGACAGGACCTCAAATATGGCTACACCTTC
TRBV7-2	NA	many	TRBJ1-4	CASSPGGSNEKLFF	TGTGCCAGCAGCCCGGGGGGATCCAATGAAAAACTGTTTTTT
TRBV27	TRBD1	NA	TRBJ1-2	CASKPGQGFFSYYYGYTF	TGTGCCAGCAAGCCGGGACAGGGGTTTTTTTCGTATTACTATGGCTACACCTTC
TRBV7-6	NA	NA	TRBJ2-2	CASSYRDSTPPGELFF	TGTGCCAGCAGCTACCGGGACTCCACCCCCCCCGGGGAGCTGTTTTTT
TRBV7-3	NA	NA	TRBJ1-5	CASSLGGDQPQHF	TGTGCCAGCAGCTTAGGGGGGGATCAGCCCCAGCATTTT
TRBV6-5	NA	NA	TRBJ1-2	CASSSAHPDSRYGYTF	TGTGCCAGCAGTTCCGCTCATCCCGACAGTCGCTATGGCTACACCTTC
TRBV5-1	TRBD1	once	TRBJ2-7	CASSLGQGTGEQYF	TGCGCCAGCAGCTTGGGACAGGGAACGGGAGAGCAGTACTTC
TRBV6-5	NA	NA	TRBJ1-5	CASSPQGNNQPQHF	TGTGCCAGCAGTCCTCAGGGCAACAATCAGCCCCAGCATTTT
TRBV6-6	TRBD1	NA	TRBJ1-5	CASSLLGQVNQPQHF	TGTGCCAGCAGTCTTTTGGGACAGGTCAATCAGCCCCAGCATTTT
TRBV24-1	NA	once	TRBJ1-4	CATSSGAKLFF	TGTGCCACCTCCTCAGGCGCCAAACTGTTTTTT
TRBV7-2	NA	NA	TRBJ1-1	CASSLDGRLTEAFF	TGTGCCAGCAGCTTAGATGGCAGACTCACTGAAGCTTTCTTT
TRBV5-1	NA	once	TRBJ2-2	CASSLVSQGNTGELFF	TGCGCCAGCAGCTTGGTTTCCCAGGGGAACACCGGGGAGCTGTTTTTT
TRBV27	TRBD1	NA	TRBJ1-5	CASRPRGDRVIGQPQHF	TGTGCCAGCAGGCCGAGAGGGGACAGGGTAATTGGACAGCCCCAGCATTTT
TRBV7-2	TRBD2	NA	TRBJ2-3	CASSLGLAGGSTDTQYF	TGTGCCAGCAGCTTAGGGCTAGCGGGGGGCAGCACAGATACGCAGTATTTT
TRBV14	TRBD1	NA	TRBJ1-3	CASRAQGAGNTIYF	TGTGCCAGCAGGGCTCAGGGGGCTGGAAACACCATATATTTT
TRBV4-1	NA	NA	TRBJ2-7	CASSQTVRNSYEQYF	TGCGCCAGCAGCCAAACAGTTAGGAACTCCTACGAGCAGTACTTC
TRBV4-3	TRBD1	NA	TRBJ1-1	CASSPGGEFLSTEAFF	TGCGCCAGCAGTCCAGGGGGCGAATTTTTGAGCACTGAAGCTTTCTTT